This TCR beta chain came from a study of cytomegalovirus exposure and HLA in healthy donors. For the study at large: Counted in an early data release were approximately 85 million unique TCRs from HLA-typed donors. Points from the study as a whole: Analysis performed later showed TCR beta chains linked to HLA being more clonally expanded than equally common others. Prediction of most subjects' HLA-A and HLA-B alleles by TCR beta sequences was reportedly accurate.

CDR3 length: 11 amino acids. Between the trimmed V and J ends, which lost 3 bases and 9 bases, there was a span of 11 bases. Germline CDR1 reads DFQATT; CDR2 reads SNEGSKA (reference sequence). Points on this clone: Antigen specificity is unknown.

PCR involved 60 Vbeta and 13 Jbeta primers. Here immunoSEQ multiplex PCR was the method, and the copy in TCRdb shows in-frame clones only, minus some. The sample has 200,000 to 250,000 clones; around 73% are singletons. The chain links TRBV20-1 to TRBJ1-2; D is possibly TRBD1 (5 bases). The TCR comes from a male donor in good health and CMV-seronegative. Sequencing input: PBMCs. CDR3 coding DNA: TGCAGTGCTAGGACGCAGGGTCGCTACACCTTC. Protein product: CSARTQGRYTF.